Shown below are 15 T cell receptor beta chains from a single sample sequenced in a study of CD8 T cells in ankylosing spondylitis. No antigen is known for these receptors. Study results and limitations: A TCR beta motif made of eight highly homologous variants seemed typical of ankylosing spondylitis blood.

TCRdb called the 5' RACE reads again in MiXCR, with one record for every CDR3 protein. This table holds 200,000 to 250,000 distinct CDR3 sequences, about 18% found once. The sequencing sample was made of blood, either unsorted or a sorted T cell fraction (not recorded which). The receptors here all came from a male donor with ankylosing spondylitis.

The CDR3 sequence is CASSLVLAGVGYQETQYF. The CDR3 nucleotides read TGTGCCAGCAGCTTAGTACTAGCGGGGGTGGGGTACCAAGAGACCCAGTACTTC. The chain recombines TRBV11-2 with TRBJ2-5; 11 bases are shared with TRBD2. Losses at the gene ends were 1 base for V and 0 bases for J; bases not matched to a gene: 7. Germline CDR1 is SGHAT and CDR2 is FQNNGV. This CDR3 region has 18 residues.

This clonotype was observed a handful of times. CDR3 residues: CASSEEDNEQYF. In DNA, the CDR3 is TGTGCCAGCAGTGAAGAGGACAACGAGCAGTACTTC. This chain connects TRBV2 to TRBJ2-7; D possibly corresponds to TRBD1 (5 bases). The CDR3 consists of 12 residues. Trimming left V 1 base short and J 5 bases short, with 6 bases between. The germline V gene encodes CDR1 SNHLY and CDR2 FYNNEI.

The sample holds a few counts of this clonotype. The V call is TRBV12-3 or TRBV12-4, the J call TRBJ2-1; D call uncertain. V was pared by 5 bases and J by 7 bases, with 9 bases between. There are 12 residues in the CDR3. CDR3: CASSQSVNEQFF. In DNA form, the CDR3 reads TGTGCCAGCAGTCAGAGCGTAAATGAGCAGTTCTTC.

The CDR3 is CASSPGQSTSTDTQYF. Here the CDR3 DNA reads TGTGCCAGCAGCCCAGGACAATCAACTAGCACAGATACGCAGTATTTT. The chain combines TRBV7-9 with TRBJ2-3; D perhaps matches TRBD1 (5 bases). The CDR3 is made up of 16 amino acids. Trimming removed 5 bases from V and 0 bases from J, with 15 bases in between. Germline CDR1 reads SEHNR; CDR2 reads FQNEAQ (reference sequence).

The sample holds a few counts of this clonotype. This chain joins TRBV19 and TRBJ1-2; D perhaps matches TRBD1 (5 bases). Germline CDR1 is LNHDA and CDR2 is SQIVND (reference sequence). The length of the CDR3 is 15 residues. Between the trimmed V and J ends, which lost 4 bases and 2 bases, there was a span of 14 bases. In DNA form, the CDR3 reads TGTGCCAGTAGTAACGGGGCCGACGGCAACTATGGCTACACCTTC. Its translation is CASSNGADGNYGYTF.

This clonotype turned up a few times. The chain recombines TRBV7-2 with TRBJ2-7; D is perhaps TRBD2 (5 bases). Trimming took 6 bases from V and 0 from J, leaving 12 bases between them. The CDR3 loop spans 14 amino acids. CDR1 and CDR2 (germline): SGHTA, FQGNSA. CDR3 sequence (DNA): TGTGCCAGCAGAGAGGGATCCAGCTCCTACGAGCAGTACTTC. Translated: CASREGSSSYEQYF.

This sequence joins TRBV11-1 and TRBJ2-1, with a weak D call TRBD2 (7 bases). Germline V CDR1 and CDR2: SGHAT, FQDESV (reference sequence). The CDR3 totals 17 residues. Trimming stripped 0 bases from V and 8 bases from J, with 20 bases between. The CDR3 region has the DNA TGTGCCAGCAGCTTAGCGGGGGGGCTCCGCCCCGGGGATGAGCAGTTCTTC. It encodes CASSLAGGLRPGDEQFF.

In its sample, this clonotype was seen a few times. This chain uses TRBV9 with TRBJ1-2, with D possibly being TRBD1 (6 bases). This CDR3 is built from 16 residues. Germline V gene data show CDR1 as SGDLS and CDR2 as YYNGEE. V lost 3 bases, J lost 0 bases, and 15 bases lay in between. CDR3 coding DNA: TGTGCCAGCAGCGCCCGACGGGACACCACTAACTATGGCTACACCTTC. This encodes CASSARRDTTNYGYTF.

This clonotype appeared a few times. The rearrangement joins TRBV12-3 or TRBV12-4 to TRBJ2-7; 12 nucleotides line up with TRBD2. CDR3 length: 16 amino acids. Trimming took 7 bases from V and 0 from J; bases not matched to a gene: 7. This chain's CDR3 is CASTTLAGGTSYEQYF. CDR3 DNA: TGTGCCAGCACCACCCTAGCGGGGGGGACCTCCTACGAGCAGTACTTC.

This clonotype was detected only a few times. The chain has TRBV4-1 and TRBJ2-3; D is uncertain. The germline V gene has CDR1 MGHRA and CDR2 YSYEKL. There are 17 residues in the CDR3. Trimming took off 0 bases at V and 3 bases at J, with 16 bases between the two ends. CDR3 residues: CASSQDRPGATTDTQYF. Written as DNA, the CDR3 is TGCGCCAGCAGCCAAGATCGGCCAGGAGCTACGACAGATACGCAGTATTTT.

This chain joins TRBV29-1 and TRBJ2-2, with 11 nucleotides matching TRBD1. The V and J ends lost 7 bases and 6 bases, in that order; junction bases with no gene match: 13. The germline CDR1 and CDR2 sequences are SQVTM and ANQGSEA. The CDR3 totals 16 residues. In DNA form, the CDR3 reads TGCAGCGGCAAATCCATGGACAGGGGGCAGGCCGGGGAGCTGTTTTTT. Translated: CSGKSMDRGQAGELFF.

The V gene is TRBV18, the J gene TRBJ2-3; D might be TRBD2 (7 bases). The CDR3 is made up of 16 amino acids. The V end lost 0 bases, the J end lost 1 base, and 11 bases lay between the germline ends. The germline CDR1 and CDR2 sequences are KGHSH and LQKENI. Written as DNA, the CDR3 is TGTGCCAGCTCACCACCGGGAGGGGGAGGCACAGATACGCAGTATTTT. Amino acid sequence: CASSPPGGGGTDTQYF.

This clonotype was picked up a small number of times. V usage is TRBV5-5 and J usage is TRBJ2-7, with D unclear. Trimming cost V 4 bases and J 4 bases, with 12 bases left between them. Germline CDR1 and CDR2: SGHKS and YYEKEE (reference sequence). The CDR3 is made up of 13 amino acids. The CDR3 reads CASSLHPRYEQYF. Written as DNA, the CDR3 is TGTGCCAGCAGCCTCCATCCCCGTTACGAGCAGTACTTC.

The chain has TRBV5-6 and TRBJ1-1; D perhaps matches TRBD1 (5 bases). The ends were cut back, 4 bases at V and 1 base at J, with 11 bases in the middle. This CDR3 is 14 amino acids long. Germline CDR1 is SGHDT and CDR2 is YYEEEE. CDR3 DNA: TGTGCCAGCAGCACCGACAGTGGGAACACTGAAGCTTTCTTT. Translated: CASSTDSGNTEAFF. The full variable domain, with the rest looked up from reference TRBV5-6 and TRBJ1-1, is DAGVTQSPTHLIKTRGQQVTLRCSPKSGHDTVSWYQQALGQGPQFIFQYYEEEERQRGNFPDRFSGHQFPNYSSELNVNALLLGDSALYLCASSTDSGNTEAFFGQGTRLTVV.

The sample holds a few counts of this clonotype. The chain carries TRBV4-1 and TRBJ2-7; 8 bases are a match to TRBD2. CDR1 and CDR2 (germline): MGHRA, YSYEKL. V lost 2 bases and J lost 3; bases outside the gene matches: 3. The CDR3 is 14 amino acids. CDR3 sequence: CASSQRTSFYEQYF. The CDR3 DNA is TGCGCCAGCAGCCAAAGGACTAGCTTCTACGAGCAGTACTTC.